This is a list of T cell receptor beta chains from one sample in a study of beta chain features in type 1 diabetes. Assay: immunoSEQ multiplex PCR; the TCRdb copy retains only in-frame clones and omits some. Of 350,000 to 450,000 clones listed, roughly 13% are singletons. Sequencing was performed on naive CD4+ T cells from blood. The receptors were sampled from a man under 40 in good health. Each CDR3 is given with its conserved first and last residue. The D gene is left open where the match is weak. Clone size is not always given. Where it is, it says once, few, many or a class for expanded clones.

cdr3_aa: CASSVGSRVQNEQYF
cdr3_nt: TGTGCCAGCAGCGTAGGTTCCAGGGTGCAAAACGAGCAGTACTTC
clone_size: .
d_call: .
v_call: TRBV9
j_call: TRBJ2-7

cdr3_aa: CASSLRAYGYTF
cdr3_nt: TGTGCCAGCAGCTTACGGGCCTATGGCTACACCTTC
clone_size: .
d_call: .
v_call: TRBV7-9
j_call: TRBJ1-2

cdr3_aa: CASTARAVTDTQYF
cdr3_nt: TGTGCCAGCACCGCTCGGGCAGTGACGGATACGCAGTATTTT
clone_size: few
d_call: .
v_call: TRBV11-2
j_call: TRBJ2-3

cdr3_aa: CASSERGGTYNSPLHF
cdr3_nt: TGTGCCAGCAGTGAAAGGGGGGGAACCTATAATTCACCCCTCCACTTT
clone_size: few
d_call: .
v_call: TRBV2
j_call: TRBJ1-6

cdr3_aa: CASSPTLISYEQYF
cdr3_nt: TGTGCCAGCAGCCCGACGTTAATCTCCTACGAGCAGTACTTC
clone_size: few
d_call: .
v_call: TRBV14
j_call: TRBJ2-7

cdr3_aa: CASSTYPSLSGTDTQYF
cdr3_nt: TGTGCCAGCAGCACCTATCCTAGTCTTTCGGGCACAGATACGCAGTATTTT
clone_size: few
d_call: .
v_call: TRBV7-2
j_call: TRBJ2-3

cdr3_aa: CASSSTPSSYNEQFF
cdr3_nt: TGTGCCAGCAGCTCGACTCCCAGCTCCTACAATGAGCAGTTCTTC
clone_size: .
d_call: .
v_call: TRBV7-9
j_call: TRBJ2-1

cdr3_aa: CSVEHPREQFF
cdr3_nt: TGCAGCGTTGAACACCCGCGTGAGCAGTTCTTC
clone_size: few
d_call: .
v_call: TRBV29-1
j_call: TRBJ2-1

cdr3_aa: CASAPRDYNEQFF
cdr3_nt: TGTGCCAGCGCCCCCCGAGATTACAATGAGCAGTTCTTC
clone_size: few
d_call: .
v_call: TRBV11-3
j_call: TRBJ2-1

cdr3_aa: CASSFDGNQPQHF
cdr3_nt: TGTGCCAGCAGCTTCGACGGGAATCAGCCCCAGCATTTT
clone_size: .
d_call: .
v_call: TRBV7-9
j_call: TRBJ1-5

cdr3_aa: CATSREGTGGAYNEQFF
cdr3_nt: TGTGCCACCAGCAGAGAGGGGACAGGGGGAGCCTACAATGAGCAGTTCTTC
clone_size: .
d_call: TRBD1
v_call: TRBV15
j_call: TRBJ2-1

cdr3_aa: CASSVQQSYEQYF
cdr3_nt: TGTGCCAGTAGCGTCCAACAGAGCTACGAGCAGTACTTC
clone_size: .
d_call: .
v_call: TRBV19
j_call: TRBJ2-7

cdr3_aa: CASSAGLNEQFF
cdr3_nt: TGTGCCAGCAGTGCGGGCCTCAATGAGCAGTTCTTC
clone_size: many
d_call: .
v_call: TRBV25-1
j_call: TRBJ2-1

cdr3_aa: CASSKEGQGRRGYTF
cdr3_nt: TGTGCCAGCAGCAAAGAAGGACAGGGGCGGCGTGGCTACACCTTC
clone_size: few
d_call: TRBD1
v_call: TRBV13
j_call: TRBJ1-2

cdr3_aa: CASSGIAGVHNEQFF
cdr3_nt: TGTGCCAGCAGCGGTATAGCGGGAGTCCACAATGAGCAGTTCTTC
clone_size: .
d_call: TRBD2
v_call: TRBV11-2
j_call: TRBJ2-1

cdr3_aa: CASSYSYRSTTYEQYF
cdr3_nt: TGTGCCAGCAGTTACTCATATAGGAGTACTACCTACGAGCAGTACTTC
clone_size: few
d_call: .
v_call: TRBV6-5
j_call: TRBJ2-7

cdr3_aa: CSVGDATDTQYF
cdr3_nt: TGCAGCGTTGGGGATGCGACAGATACGCAGTATTTT
clone_size: few
d_call: .
v_call: TRBV29-1
j_call: TRBJ2-3